This is a list of T cell receptor beta chains from one sample in a study of T cells after somatic rescue of genetic block. Repertoires were generated with immunoSEQ multiplex PCR, while TCRdb's copy carries only in-frame clones and drops some. Counted here are over 95,000 clones, under 95% occurring once; the ten biggest clones make up more than 1.4%. Sample: peripheral blood mononuclear cells (PBMCs). These receptors all stem from a woman aged 18-29 years. Each CDR3 is given with its conserved first and last residue. Fields, in order: D gene, J gene, V gene, CDR3 protein, CDR3 DNA. The D gene is left open where the match is weak.

D: -
J: TRBJ2-5
V: TRBV7-9
CDR3: CASSVLGSQETQYF
DNA: TGTGCCAGCAGCGTTCTCGGTTCCCAAGAGACCCAGTACTTC

D: TRBD2
J: TRBJ2-7
V: TRBV18
CDR3: CASSPRASGAGEQYF
DNA: TGTGCCAGCTCACCACGGGCTAGCGGGGCTGGGGAGCAGTACTTC

D: -
J: TRBJ1-4
V: TRBV19
CDR3: CASSIARGTNEKLFF
DNA: TGTGCCAGTAGTATAGCTCGGGGGACTAATGAAAAACTGTTTTTT

D: -
J: TRBJ1-4
V: TRBV29-1
CDR3: CSVESGDSGLNEKLFF
DNA: TGCAGCGTTGAAAGTGGGGATAGCGGACTAAATGAAAAACTGTTTTTT

D: -
J: TRBJ1-4
V: TRBV7-8
CDR3: CASKTNEKLFF
DNA: TGTGCCAGCAAGACTAATGAAAAACTGTTTTTT

D: TRBD1
J: TRBJ2-1
V: TRBV4-1
CDR3: CASSQTGDSYNEQFF
DNA: TGCGCCAGCAGCCAAACAGGGGACTCCTACAATGAGCAGTTCTTC

D: -
J: TRBJ2-1
V: TRBV7-9
CDR3: CASSLTPNNEQFF
DNA: TGTGCCAGCAGCCTGACACCCAACAATGAGCAGTTCTTC

D: -
J: TRBJ1-2
V: TRBV30
CDR3: CAWSPPGPTNYGYTF
DNA: TGTGCCTGGAGTCCCCCAGGGCCCACTAACTATGGCTACACCTTC

D: -
J: TRBJ2-1
V: TRBV4-1
CDR3: CASSQILGNEQFF
DNA: TGCGCCAGCAGCCAGATACTAGGGAATGAGCAGTTCTTC

D: -
J: TRBJ2-7
V: TRBV7-9
CDR3: CASSLSSGSSCEQYF
DNA: TGTGCCAGCAGCTTGAGCTCAGGGAGCTCCTGCGAGCAGTACTTC

D: -
J: TRBJ2-2
V: TRBV7-9
CDR3: CASSLGGDTGELFF
DNA: TGTGCCAGCAGCTTAGGTGGGGACACCGGGGAGCTGTTTTTT

D: -
J: TRBJ2-5
V: TRBV5-6
CDR3: CASSPRPAGETQYF
DNA: TGTGCCAGCAGCCCCCGGCCCGCGGGAGAGACCCAGTACTTC

D: TRBD1
J: TRBJ2-1
V: TRBV30
CDR3: CAWSRGGHEQFF
DNA: TGTGCCTGGTCTCGAGGGGGCCATGAGCAGTTCTTC

D: -
J: TRBJ2-7
V: TRBV5-1
CDR3: CASIRDEQYF
DNA: TGCGCCAGTATCAGGGACGAGCAGTACTTC

D: -
J: TRBJ1-2
V: TRBV6-6
CDR3: CASITRGREDGYTF
DNA: TGTGCCAGCATCACCCGGGGCAGGGAGGATGGCTACACCTTC

D: -
J: TRBJ1-3
V: TRBV30
CDR3: CAWSVGGASGRNSGNTIYF
DNA: TGTGCCTGGAGTGTAGGTGGGGCCTCTGGGAGAAACTCTGGAAACACCATATATTTT

D: -
J: TRBJ1-1
V: TRBV28
CDR3: CASSLGTLNTEAFF
DNA: TGTGCCAGCAGCCTCGGGACACTAAACACTGAAGCTTTCTTT

D: TRBD1
J: TRBJ2-7
V: TRBV7-2
CDR3: CASSLSGTGSYEQYF
DNA: TGTGCCAGCAGCTTATCCGGGACAGGGAGCTACGAGCAGTACTTC

D: -
J: TRBJ2-7
V: TRBV5-6
CDR3: CASSLDRRGEQYF
DNA: TGTGCCAGCAGCTTGGACAGGCGGGGAGAGCAGTACTTC

D: -
J: TRBJ2-7
V: TRBV11-2
CDR3: CASSSNPSWAYEQYF
DNA: TGTGCCAGCAGCTCGAACCCCTCCTGGGCCTACGAGCAGTACTTC

D: TRBD1
J: TRBJ1-1
V: TRBV5-6
CDR3: CASSWGQGTTEAFF
DNA: TGTGCCAGCAGCTGGGGACAGGGGACCACTGAAGCTTTCTTT